Described below is a single TCR beta chain sequence and its context. The antigen is unknown. The data derive from a study of blood T cells in healthy people across ages. The study, taken as a whole, reports: A greater number of naive CD4+ cells and higher diversity distinguished long-lived donors from aged donors. Older age went with lower TCR beta diversity per million T cells, in a roughly linear way.

Alongside a J-beta primer mix, a sample-barcoded 5' primer served in a second PCR lasting 7 to 11 cycles. TCRdb passed the 5' RACE reads through MiXCR, listing each CDR3 protein once. This sample yields 850,000 to 1,300,000 distinct CDR3 sequences, of which 40% to 45% are seen a single time; about 20% belongs to the top ten. Staff drew around 10 milliliters of peripheral blood from each donor. Sequencing was carried out using blood. This TCR derives from a woman aged 60 to 75 in good health.

The CDR3 reads CASSWGTGEGYTF. The CDR3 DNA reads TGTGCCAGCAGTTGGGGGACAGGGGAAGGCTACACCTTC. The gene calls are TRBV6-6 and TRBJ1-2, with 10 bases lining up with TRBD1. This CDR3 has 13 amino acids. Germline-derived CDR1 and CDR2 are MNHNY and SVGAGI (reference sequence). Losses at the gene ends were 4 bases for V and 8 bases for J; bases not matched to a gene: 4.